This note documents a single T cell receptor beta chain sequence. Its cognate antigen has yet to be identified. Within one base of it there is no much larger clone, and no base qualities were kept. TCRbeta CDR3 regions were amplified from genomic DNA using the immunoSEQ Assay, a bias-controlled multiplex PCR. In the paper's pipeline: Nucleated cell counts per sample were estimated from amplification of reference gene primers within the assay. To quantify the absolute abundance of each unique TCRbeta CDR3 rearrangement, sequence reads were collapsed and filtered. For each sample, productive Simpson clonality was calculated as the square root of Simpson's diversity index across productive rearrangements. In its TCRdb copy, this immuneACCESS table keeps in-frame sequences only and misses some clones. Where compared with another copy, unresolved V genes explain less than half of these, and the others have no known cause. The V and J calls and the clone size are those of that table, but D and trimming were determined from the DNA. In this sample the table shows about 340,000 clones, roughly 90% of which occur a single time. The ten largest account for approximately 17% of the sample.

The source of the sample is a study of blood T cell repertoires in COVID-19 (dated by TCRdb to the early 2020s). About the full investigation: Samples from collaborators originated in the United States, Italy and Spain and spanned both the acute and convalescent phases of COVID-19. HLA class I and class II types, where available, came from metadata supplied by the sample provider rather than from assay-based typing. The samples were drawn from the first 160 participants of the ongoing ImmuneRACE study and from some 1,300 subjects provided by 6 global collaborators. Subjects who had been exposed to COVID-19, were actively infected with it, or had recovered from it provided the deeply sampled blood TCRbeta repertoires that made up the dataset. The material from the prospective study consisted of cDNA or gDNA derived from T cells, B-cell-depleted T cells, or PBMCs. The repertoires were made available in a free public database intended to serve as a resource for research on the immune response to SARS-CoV-2. Nearly every sample came with metadata listing a de-identified subject ID, COVID-19 status, age in years and sex. The study at large found these results: Clinical and demographic metadata were provided uncurated, with the amount varying by source and participant.

Enrolling through a virtual design, the prospective study's participants ranged in age from about 18 to 89 years and lived across roughly 23 United States geographic areas. Cohort assignment in the prospective study relied on participant-reported clinical history from a screening survey and a study questionnaire. Recovered participants in ImmuneRACE Cohort 3 were defined as having two consecutive negative NP/OP PCR tests, clearance from a healthcare professional, or resolution of symptoms. Each participant in the prospective study had whole blood, serum and a nasopharyngeal or oropharyngeal swab collected by mobile phlebotomists. Over a roughly two-month period, participants in the prospective study had the option of providing additional blood draws and questionnaires. Prospective study blood samples were shipped either frozen or at room temperature before DNA extraction. Inclusive of the bounding cysteine and phenylalanine, the CDR3 is 18 residues long. The read is trimmed to its CDR3 DNA, 54 bases read in frame from base 1. CDR1 and CDR2 are drawn from the germline V gene: KGHDR, SFDVKD. Cut back by 2 bases and 2 bases, the V and J ends lie 20 bases apart.

This chain is built from TRBV24-1 and TRBJ2-5, and the D gene may be TRBD2, 6 bases matching. The origin of this receptor is a woman aged 25 to 45 who had recovered from COVID-19. The source material was PBMCs or T cells enriched from blood (not recorded which). The DNA sequence is TGTGCCACCAGTGATTCCCCCGGGGTGTCAAGCGGGCAAGAGACCCAGTACTTC. Its protein is CATSDSPGVSSGQETQYF.